This note documents a single TCR beta chain sequence. Other DNA sequences in the same sample also yield this CDR3. The repertoire was sequenced with immunoSEQ multiplex PCR; TCRdb's copy has only in-frame clones and lacks some. The sample lists approximately 2,000,000 clones; under 95% were seen once. This CDR3 region has 12 residues. V dropped 1 base and J dropped 5 bases, with 5 bases sitting between them. CDR1 and CDR2 (germline): MDHEN, SYDVKM. The sample originates from a study of shared clonotypes between healthy human individuals. This TCR was sampled from a man between 18 and 35 years old in good health. Some clones in this sample may be carry-over from other donors' samples. The sequenced sample consisted of naive CD4+ T cells from PBMCs. Subset reported: CD45RA+ positively selected. The rearrangement links TRBV28 to TRBJ2-5, with D hard to call. The CDR3: CASSLSGETQYF. CDR3 bases: TGTGCCAGCAGTTTATCTGGGGAGACCCAGTACTTC.